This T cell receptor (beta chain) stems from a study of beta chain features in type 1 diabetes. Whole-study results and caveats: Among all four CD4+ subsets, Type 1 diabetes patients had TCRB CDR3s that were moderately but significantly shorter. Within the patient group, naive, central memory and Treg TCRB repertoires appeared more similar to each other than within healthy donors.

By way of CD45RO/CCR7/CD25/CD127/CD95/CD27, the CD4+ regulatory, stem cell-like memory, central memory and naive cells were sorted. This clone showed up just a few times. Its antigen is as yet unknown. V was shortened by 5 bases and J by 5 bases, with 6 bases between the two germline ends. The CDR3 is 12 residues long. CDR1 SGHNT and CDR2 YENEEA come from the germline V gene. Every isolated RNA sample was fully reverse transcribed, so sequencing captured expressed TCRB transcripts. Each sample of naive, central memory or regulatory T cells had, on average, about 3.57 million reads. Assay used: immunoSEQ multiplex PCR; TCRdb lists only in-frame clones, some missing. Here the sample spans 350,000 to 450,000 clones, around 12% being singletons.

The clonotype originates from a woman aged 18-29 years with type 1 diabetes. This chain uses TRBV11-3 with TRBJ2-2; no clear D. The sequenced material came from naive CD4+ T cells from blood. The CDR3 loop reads CASSPQTGELFF. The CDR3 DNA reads TGTGCCAGCAGCCCCCAAACCGGGGAGCTGTTTTTT.